This T cell receptor (beta chain) was observed in a study of blood T cell repertoires in COVID-19. The wider study: Specimens from acute and convalescent COVID-19 originated in the United States, Italy and Spain. Nucleic acid was either cDNA or gDNA, and it came from T cells, B-cell-depleted T cells, or PBMCs.

Authors' analysis steps: Nucleated cell counts were estimated from reference gene primer amplification. The protocol was immunoSEQ multiplex PCR, while the TCRdb copy is restricted to in-frame clones and leaves out a portion. The V and J calls and clone size are taken from that table; D and trimming were inferred from the DNA. The repertoire holds some 150,000 clones, about nine tenths seen once, with less than 0.95% in the top ten. Germline assignment: CDR1 SGHRS and CDR2 YFSETQ. V lost 4 bases, J lost 5 bases, and 8 bases stayed unmatched. The CDR3 is made up of 15 amino acids. Sequencing used peripheral blood. The sequence was collected from a woman in her forties or fifties with acute or convalescent COVID-19. The chain uses TRBV5-1 and TRBJ2-2, with TRBD1 matching 7 bases. CDR3 sequence: CASSGSTGETGELFF. CDR3 in DNA: TGCGCCAGCAGCGGAAGCACAGGGGAAACCGGGGAGCTGTTTTTT.